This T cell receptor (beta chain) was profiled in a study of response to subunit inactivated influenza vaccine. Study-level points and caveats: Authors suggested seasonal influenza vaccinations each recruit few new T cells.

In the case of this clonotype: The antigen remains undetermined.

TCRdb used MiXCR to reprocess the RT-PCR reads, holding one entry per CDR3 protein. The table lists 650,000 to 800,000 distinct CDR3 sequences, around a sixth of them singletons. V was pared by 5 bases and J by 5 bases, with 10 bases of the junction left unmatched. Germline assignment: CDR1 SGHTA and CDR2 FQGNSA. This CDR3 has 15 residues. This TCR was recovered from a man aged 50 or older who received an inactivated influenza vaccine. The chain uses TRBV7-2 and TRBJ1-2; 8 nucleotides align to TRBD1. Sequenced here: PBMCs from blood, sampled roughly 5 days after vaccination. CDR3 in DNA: TGTGCCAGCAGCCCCGGACAGGGAGGAAGGTATGGCTACACCTTC. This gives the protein CASSPGQGGRYGYTF. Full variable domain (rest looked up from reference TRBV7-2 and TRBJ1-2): GAGVSQSPSNKVTEKGKDVELRCDPISGHTALYWYRQSLGQGLEFLIYFQGNSAPDKSGLPSDRFSAERTGGSVSTLTIQRTQQEDSAVYLCASSPGQGGRYGYTFGSGTRLTVV.